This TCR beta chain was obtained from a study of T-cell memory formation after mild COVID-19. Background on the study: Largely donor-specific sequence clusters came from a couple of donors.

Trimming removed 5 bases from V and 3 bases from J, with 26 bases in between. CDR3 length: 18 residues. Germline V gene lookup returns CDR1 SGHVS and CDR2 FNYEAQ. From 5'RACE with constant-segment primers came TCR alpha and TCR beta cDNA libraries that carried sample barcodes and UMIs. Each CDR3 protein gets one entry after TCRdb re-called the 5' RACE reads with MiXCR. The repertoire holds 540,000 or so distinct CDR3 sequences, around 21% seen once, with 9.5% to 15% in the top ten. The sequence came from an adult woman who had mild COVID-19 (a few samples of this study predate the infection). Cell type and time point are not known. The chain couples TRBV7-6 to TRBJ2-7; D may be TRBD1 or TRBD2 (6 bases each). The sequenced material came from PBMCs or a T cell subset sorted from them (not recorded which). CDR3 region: CASSLLPGDGQLNYEQYF. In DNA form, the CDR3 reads TGTGCCAGCAGCCTCCTCCCGGGGGACGGACAGCTGAACTACGAGCAGTACTTC.